The entry that follows covers one TCR beta chain sequence. What it binds is unknown. Germline V gives CDR1 SGHRS, CDR2 YFSETQ. CDR3 size: 13 residues. The ends were cut back, 3 bases at V and 2 bases at J, with 8 bases in the middle. Clones were sequenced by immunoSEQ multiplex PCR, and TCRdb holds only the in-frame ones, with some missing. The data contain about 150,000 clones, 80% to 90% of them singletons. This sample is part of a study of T cell responses to AZD1222 COVID-19 vaccine. General study points: Unmutated variant regions are reportedly targeted by nearly half of spike-specific TCRs. Clonal diversity may have been underestimated in mostly white British donors. Repertoires were sampled only after the peak T cell response.

The rearrangement links TRBV5-1 to TRBJ2-5; TRBD2 might be the D (5 bases). This TCR came from an adult in good health. The sample was peripheral blood, taken on day 0 of AZD1222 vaccination. The CDR3 DNA reads TGCGCCAGCAGCTACGGGATACAAGAGACCCAGTACTTC. The encoded protein is CASSYGIQETQYF.